This T cell receptor (beta chain) was found in a study of T cell responses to AZD1222 COVID-19 vaccine. Overall study results and limits: There were mostly white British donors and more females than males, and clonal diversity was possibly underestimated. Targets within unmutated variant regions were reportedly found for nearly half of spike-specific TCRs. Baseline serology detected seropositivity in only five to seven AZD1222 recipients.

Concerning this clone: As yet, its antigen is unknown.

Sequencing used immunoSEQ multiplex PCR; TCRdb keeps in-frame clones, though not all of them. The repertoire holds more than 250,000 clones, with over 90% as singletons. Germline V gives CDR1 KGHSH, CDR2 LQKENI. The CDR3 runs to 13 residues. Trimming stripped 3 bases from V and 4 bases from J, with 10 bases between. The receptor's source is an adult in good health. This sequence joins TRBV18 and TRBJ2-7; TRBD2 might be the D (5 bases). The sequenced sample was peripheral blood, obtained on day 0 of AZD1222 vaccination. Here the CDR3 reads CASSPPSGYEQYF. DNA for the CDR3: TGTGCCAGCTCACCGCCGTCGGGGTACGAGCAGTACTTC. The full variable domain, its missing parts supplied by reference TRBV18 and TRBJ2-7, is NAGVMQNPRHLVRRRGQEARLRCSPMKGHSHVYWYRQLPEEGLKFMVYLQKENIIDESGMPKERFSAEFPKEGPSILRIQQVVRGDSAAYFCASSPPSGYEQYFGPGTRLTVT.